This TCR beta chain comes out of a study of shared clonotypes between healthy human individuals. The V end lost 2 bases, the J end lost 7 bases, and 18 bases lay between the germline ends. Germline values: CDR1 SGHAT, CDR2 FQNNGV. The CDR3 loop spans 15 amino acids. Repertoires were generated with immunoSEQ multiplex PCR, while TCRdb's copy carries only in-frame clones and drops some. Of about 2 million clones listed, 90% to 95% are singletons. The specimen sequenced was naive CD4+ T cells sorted from blood. Noted subset: CD45RA+ positively selected. The V call is TRBV11-2, the J call TRBJ2-7; D might be TRBD1 (6 bases). This TCR came from a man younger than 35 in good health. The CDR3 loop reads CASSLSYLNTGEQYF. CDR3 DNA sequence: TGTGCCAGCAGCTTATCCTACCTAAACACAGGGGAGCAGTACTTC.